This T cell receptor beta chain was profiled in a study of shared clonotypes between healthy human individuals. The naive CD8 fraction comprised CD45RO-negative cells positively selected for CCR7 and excluded terminally differentiated effector memory CD45RA+ cells. Healthy HIV-negative adults without recent acute infections or vaccinations served as donors. The CDR3 sequence is 16 residues long. With 3 bases clipped from V and 3 bases from J, the junction kept 5 bases outside the gene matches. Germline V gene sequence: CDR1 SNHLY, CDR2 FYNNEI. The study, taken as a whole, reports: Represented diversity, genetic and exposure-history alike, was limited by few donors.

Data came from immunoSEQ multiplex PCR; TCRdb stores just in-frame clones and leaves some out. Among roughly 2.1 million clones, about 92% were seen once, and the ten largest hold about 1.5%. About this clone: Its matching antigen is unknown.

The TCR comes from a man in his late teens or twenties in good health. Some clones in this sample may be carry-over from other donors' samples. Sequencing used naive CD8+ T cells from PBMCs. The chain has TRBV2 and TRBJ2-3, with 11 nucleotides matching TRBD1. This chain's CDR3 is CASSEMGQGGTDTQYF. DNA of the CDR3: TGTGCCAGCAGTGAGATGGGACAGGGGGGAACAGATACGCAGTATTTT.